The source of this TCR beta chain is a study of beta chain features in type 1 diabetes. All of the isolated RNA was reverse transcribed, so expressed TCRB transcripts were sequenced. Method: immunoSEQ multiplex PCR; TCRdb's copy keeps in-frame clones and lacks some. The sample yields roughly 310,000 clones, approximately 11% seen once. Trimming left V 0 bases short and J 7 bases short, with 8 bases between. There are 13 residues in the CDR3. Germline CDR1 is SGHDT and CDR2 is YYEEEE. Sequences were obtained from naive CD4+ T cells from blood. The chain links TRBV5-6 to TRBJ2-1; no clear D. The sequence was collected from a woman aged 25 to 39 in good health. CDR3 in amino acids: CASSLVPGNEQFF. DNA for the CDR3: TGTGCCAGCAGCTTGGTTCCCGGGAATGAGCAGTTCTTC.